This T cell receptor beta chain was documented in a study of cytomegalovirus exposure and HLA in healthy donors (dated by TCRdb to the late 2010s). Background on the whole study: A later analysis indicated that the roughly 130 validation repertoires were generated on the platform also employed for the roughly 720 repertoires of the first cohort. Besides the first cohort of under 700 subjects, a separate validation cohort made up of 90 to 150 different subjects was used. To predict cytomegalovirus infection status, the study combined high-throughput TCR immunosequencing, statistical association of individual TCRs with disease status, and machine learning. The study was designed to test whether signatures of past pathogen exposure could be identified by cataloging public T cell receptors. What the authors observed across the whole study: In both the original and validation cohorts, the classifier was reported to diagnose cytomegalovirus status with high specificity and sensitivity. Three of the identified cytomegalovirus-associated TCR beta chains were confirmed in vitro to be specific for cytomegalovirus antigens. Most TCR sequences were observed very rarely across donors, whereas some public TCRs were present in many individuals. In a later analysis, TCRs clustered in the first cohort were found to also tend to co-occur in the roughly 110 validation repertoires, with over 90% of cluster scores above 0. According to the authors, the approach could potentially be generalized to other disease states and immunological phenotypes. A later analysis had no HLA typing for the validation cohort, so co-occurrence there was scored across all 110 or so repertoires. A total of roughly 160 TCR beta chains were listed by the study as associated with cytomegalovirus.

A remark on this clone: Its specific antigen is unknown. Base qualities are not provided; no much larger clone lies one nucleotide away.

The donors belonged to the validation cohort of over a hundred subjects, which was separate from the roughly 700-subject first cohort. The library was obtained by the immunoSEQ multiplex PCR assay. Under the source paper's analysis protocol: A statistical classification framework was developed to diagnose cytomegalovirus status using the catalog of TCR beta chain sequences. In its TCRdb copy, this immuneACCESS table keeps in-frame sequences only and misses some clones. Where compared with another copy, unresolved V genes explain less than half of these, and the others have no known cause. V and J calls and clone size are copied from that table; D and trimming were computed from the DNA. This sample lists 70,000 to 90,000 clones; around four fifths were detected once. The ten largest clones add up to less than 3% of the sample. The germline V gene (reference sequence) sets CDR1 to SGHNT and CDR2 to YYREEE. Measured from the cysteine to the phenylalanine, the CDR3 is 13 residues long. Only the CDR3 DNA stays, 39 bases, in frame from base 1. The junction carries 10 bases between V and J, which are trimmed by 3 bases and 4 bases respectively.

The chain couples TRBV5-4 to TRBJ2-5; TRBD1 is possibly the D segment (5 matching bases). The origin of this receptor is a man under 40 in good health and CMV-seronegative. The specimen was PBMCs. The DNA is TGTGCCAGCAGCTCGGTTACAGGAGAGACCCAGTACTTC. Its translation reads: CASSSVTGETQYF. The reference TRBV5-4 and TRBJ2-5 proteins fill in what lies around the CDR3, so the full variable domain reads ETGVTQSPTHLIKTRGQQVTLRCSSQSGHNTVSWYQQALGQGPQFIFQYYREEENGRGNFPPRFSGLQFPNYSSELNVNALELDDSALYLCASSSVTGETQYFGPGTRLLVL.